This TCR beta chain was sequenced for a study of T cell responses to AZD1222 COVID-19 vaccine. Study results and caveats: Targeting of unmutated variant regions was reportedly seen in nearly half of spike-specific TCRs. Only 5 or 6 people who got AZD1222 tested seropositive at baseline. Repertoire collection took place solely once the T cell response had peaked. Females outnumbered males among donors, who were mostly white British; clonal diversity was possibly underestimated.

Note on this clone: What it binds is unknown.

Trimming shortened V by 3 bases and J by 1 base, and 18 bases separated the two germline ends. The germline V gene has CDR1 SQVTM and CDR2 ANQGSEA. This CDR3 is 16 amino acids long. Assay: immunoSEQ multiplex PCR; the TCRdb copy retains only in-frame clones and omits some. The sample shows 150,000 to 200,000 clones, more than 90% of them seen only once. The chain uses TRBV29-1 and TRBJ1-2; D gene ambiguous. The source material was peripheral blood, sampled on day 0 of AZD1222 vaccination. The sequence was collected from an adult in good health. The CDR3 here is CSVDSPRSIGNYGYTF. The CDR3 coding sequence is TGCAGCGTTGATAGTCCGAGATCAATTGGTAACTATGGCTACACCTTC.